The rows below give T cell receptor beta chains drawn from one sample of a study of blood T cells in healthy people across ages. TCRdb redid the calling of the 5' RACE reads with MiXCR, one entry per CDR3 protein. The table includes approximately 850,000 distinct CDR3 sequences, about three fifths detected once. What was sequenced was blood. These receptors all stem from a man in his thirties or forties in good health. Both conserved end residues are part of each CDR3. D genes are given only for firm matches. Size values are once, few and many counts, or a class for expanded clones, and some rows have none.

CDR3aa	CDR3nt	v_gene	j_gene	d_gene	abundance
CSARGQYSVGNEQFF	TGCAGTGCGAGGGGACAGTACTCGGTCGGCAATGAGCAGTTCTTC	TRBV20-1	TRBJ2-1	TRBD1	few
CASSPEGGREQFF	TGTGCCAGCAGCCCAGAGGGGGGGAGGGAGCAGTTCTTC	TRBV7-2	TRBJ2-1	.	.
CASSPRSGGDTQYF	TGTGCCAGCAGCCCTCGATCCGGCGGGGATACGCAGTATTTT	TRBV14	TRBJ2-3	.	.
CASRNSGGSSYEQYF	TGTGCCAGCAGAAATAGCGGGGGGAGCTCCTACGAGCAGTACTTC	TRBV3-1	TRBJ2-7	TRBD2	.
CASSFEAPAQTQYF	TGTGCCAGCAGCTTTGAGGCCCCCGCACAGACCCAGTACTTC	TRBV5-6	TRBJ2-5	.	.
CASISSGVWGTQYF	TGTGCCAGCATCTCATCGGGGGTTTGGGGGACCCAGTACTTC	TRBV6-1	TRBJ2-5	.	.
CAWIIMGRDRPYEQYF	TGTGCCTGGATAATTATGGGTCGGGACAGACCTTACGAGCAGTACTTC	TRBV30	TRBJ2-7	TRBD1	once
CASSIVGTSAYEQYF	TGTGCCAGTAGTATAGTAGGGACATCAGCCTACGAGCAGTACTTC	TRBV19	TRBJ2-7	.	.
CASSRRRTGYMTDTQYF	TGTGCCAGCAGCAGACGTCGGACAGGGTATATGACAGATACGCAGTATTTT	TRBV11-1	TRBJ2-3	TRBD1	few
CASRDSTQGYEQYF	TGCGCCAGCAGAGACTCCACCCAGGGCTACGAGCAGTACTTC	TRBV5-1	TRBJ2-7	.	.
CASSSTDRVAAGGYTF	TGTGCCAGCAGCTCTACCGACAGGGTAGCAGCTGGGGGCTACACCTTC	TRBV7-9	TRBJ1-2	TRBD1	few
CASNPYGRGGELFF	TGTGCCAGCAACCCCTACGGGCGAGGCGGGGAGCTGTTTTTT	TRBV28	TRBJ2-2	.	.
CSALTGETYEQYF	TGCAGCGCGCTAACAGGGGAGACCTACGAGCAGTACTTC	TRBV29-1	TRBJ2-7	TRBD1	few
CASTEVAGGNEQFF	TGCGCCAGCACCGAGGTAGCGGGGGGGAATGAGCAGTTCTTC	TRBV5-1	TRBJ2-1	TRBD2	.
CASSSDEPTEGVYRSYEQYF	TGTGCCAGCAGCTCTGATGAACCGACAGAGGGGGTCTATAGATCCTACGAGCAGTACTTC	TRBV11-2	TRBJ2-7	.	.
CATSRVGGGNQPQHF	TGTGCCACCAGCAGAGTGGGTGGCGGCAATCAGCCCCAGCATTTT	TRBV15	TRBJ1-5	.	.
CASSYSGQETYEQYF	TGTGCCAGCAGTTACTCGGGACAGGAAACCTACGAGCAGTACTTC	TRBV6-5	TRBJ2-7	TRBD1	few
CASSKGPGYGYTF	TGTGCCAGCAGTAAAGGCCCAGGGTACGGCTACACCTTC	TRBV7-9	TRBJ1-2	.	.
CASSLQLRVPEDTQYF	TGCGCCAGCAGCCTTCAACTCAGGGTCCCGGAGGATACGCAGTATTTT	TRBV5-1	TRBJ2-3	.	once
CASSRVPTYGYTF	TGTGCCAGCAGCCGGGTTCCGACCTATGGCTACACCTTC	TRBV7-2	TRBJ1-2	.	.
CAIRDEGDTQYF	TGTGCCATCAGGGACGAGGGGGATACGCAGTATTTT	TRBV10-3	TRBJ2-3	.	many
CASSPLAVRGETQYF	TGTGCCAGCAGCCCTTTAGCGGTTCGAGGAGAGACCCAGTACTTC	TRBV7-3	TRBJ2-5	.	.
CSGTRAGGGYTF	TGCAGCGGGACGAGGGCCGGGGGCGGCTACACCTTC	TRBV29-1	TRBJ1-2	.	few
CASSPIRGTDTQYF	TGCGCCAGCAGCCCCATTCGGGGCACAGATACGCAGTATTTT	TRBV5-1	TRBJ2-3	.	.
CASSFASSSYNEQFF	TGCGCCAGCAGCTTTGCTAGCTCCTCCTACAATGAGCAGTTCTTC	TRBV5-1	TRBJ2-1	.	.
CASSPSLRIKSTLYEQYF	TGTGCCAGCAGTCCCTCCCTGAGGATCAAATCCACCCTTTACGAGCAGTACTTC	TRBV12-3/TRBV12-4	TRBJ2-7	.	.
CASTTALTDTQYF	TGCGCCAGCACGACAGCACTCACAGATACGCAGTATTTT	TRBV5-1	TRBJ2-3	.	.
CATNNQGTLEAFF	TGTGCCACCAATAACCAAGGGACCCTTGAAGCTTTCTTT	TRBV7-9	TRBJ1-1	.	.
CASSTGLISPLHF	TGTGCCAGCAGCACCGGACTTATCTCACCCCTCCACTTT	TRBV7-9	TRBJ1-6	.	few
CASSQASVGETQYF	TGTGCCAGCAGCCAAGCGTCAGTCGGAGAGACCCAGTACTTC	TRBV3-1	TRBJ2-5	.	.
CASSAKPTSGYSTDTQYF	TGTGCCAGCTCAGCGAAACCCACTAGCGGTTATTCCACAGATACGCAGTATTTT	TRBV18	TRBJ2-3	TRBD2	.
CSAQPTGGGSRGYEQYF	TGCAGTGCCCAGCCAACAGGAGGGGGTTCTCGGGGCTACGAGCAGTACTTC	TRBV20-1	TRBJ2-7	.	.
CASSKRLNYEQYF	TGTGCCAGCAGCAAAAGACTTAACTACGAGCAGTACTTC	TRBV21-1	TRBJ2-7	.	.